The present T cell receptor beta chain was sequenced within a study of shared clonotypes between healthy human individuals. Terminally differentiated effector memory CD45RA+ cells were excluded by CCR7 positive selection of CD45RO-negative cells. The CDR3 consists of 15 residues. J lost 7 bases, V lost 0 bases, and 3 bases had no gene match. The V gene's germline CDR1 is SGHDT and CDR2 YYEEEE. The protocol was immunoSEQ multiplex PCR, while the TCRdb copy is restricted to in-frame clones and leaves out a portion. The table lists 550,000 to 750,000 clones, 92% of them singletons. Material: naive CD8+ T cells sorted from blood. This receptor was obtained from a man aged 25-45 years in good health. V is TRBV5-6 and J is TRBJ2-2; 10 positions agree with TRBD2. This chain's CDR3 is CASSLEREGGGELFF. The CDR3 DNA reads TGTGCCAGCAGCTTGGAGCGGGAGGGAGGCGGGGAGCTGTTTTTT.